This TCR beta chain was recovered during a study of blood T cell repertoires in COVID-19. Study details: Spain, Italy and the United States supplied samples that represented acute and convalescent COVID-19. Sample material is recorded as cDNA or gDNA derived from T cells, B-cell-depleted T cells, or PBMCs.

Under the authors' procedure: Estimation of nucleated cell counts relied on the amplification of reference gene primers. Generated by immunoSEQ multiplex PCR, the TCRdb table keeps only in-frame clones and is missing some. The D gene and trimming were derived from the DNA, and the V and J assignments and clone size from that table. The repertoire consists of about 70,000 clones, with around 86% occurring once and the leading ten covering about 11%. V shed 0 bases and J shed 7 bases, with 9 bases lying between them. CDR1 and CDR2 from the germline V gene are GTSNPN and SVGIG (reference sequence). The CDR3 is 12 residues long.

The clonotype comes from a woman aged 18-29 years with acute or convalescent COVID-19. The V gene is TRBV30, the J gene TRBJ1-2; D is unresolved. The sequenced material came from peripheral blood. CDR3 residues: CAWSVRVVGYTF. CDR3 DNA: TGTGCCTGGAGTGTACGCGTGGTTGGCTACACCTTC.